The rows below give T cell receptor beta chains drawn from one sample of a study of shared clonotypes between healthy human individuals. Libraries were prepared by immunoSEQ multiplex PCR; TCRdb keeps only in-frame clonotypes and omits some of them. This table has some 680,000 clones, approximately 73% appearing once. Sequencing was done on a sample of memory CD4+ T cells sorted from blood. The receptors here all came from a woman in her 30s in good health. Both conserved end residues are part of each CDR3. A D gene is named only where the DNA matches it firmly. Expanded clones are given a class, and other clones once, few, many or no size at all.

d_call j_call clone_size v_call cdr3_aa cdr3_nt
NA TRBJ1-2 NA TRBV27 CASSFVAAPAGYTF TGTGCCAGCAGTTTTGTGGCGGCTCCCGCTGGCTACACCTTC
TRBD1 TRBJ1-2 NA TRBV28 CASSSRQGVGYTF TGTGCCAGCAGTTCCCGACAGGGAGTAGGCTACACCTTC
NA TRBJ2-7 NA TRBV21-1 CASSSKKAYEQYF TGTGCCAGCAGCTCAAAGAAGGCCTACGAGCAGTACTTC
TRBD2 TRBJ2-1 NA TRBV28 CASRSTRAGVDEQFF TGTGCCAGCCGATCTACCCGAGCGGGAGTAGACGAGCAGTTCTTC
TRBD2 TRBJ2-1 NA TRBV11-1 CASSSLPAGLAGHEQFF TGTGCCAGCAGCTCGCTGCCCGCGGGACTAGCGGGACATGAGCAGTTCTTC
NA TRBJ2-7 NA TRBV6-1 CASTEVGNEQYF TGTGCCAGCACCGAAGTAGGGAACGAGCAGTACTTC
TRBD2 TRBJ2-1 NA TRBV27 CASSTRTSGSRYEQFF TGTGCCAGCAGTACCCGGACTAGCGGGAGTAGGTATGAGCAGTTCTTC
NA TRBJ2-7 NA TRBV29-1 CSGGRDYYEQYF TGCAGCGGAGGCAGGGATTACTACGAGCAGTACTTC
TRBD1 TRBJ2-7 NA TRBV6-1 CASSEQGGIGYEQYF TGTGCCAGCAGTGAACAAGGGGGCATTGGTTACGAGCAGTACTTC
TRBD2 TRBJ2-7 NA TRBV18 CASSPRASGRATPYEQYF TGTGCCAGCTCACCACGGGCTAGCGGGAGGGCAACTCCCTACGAGCAGTACTTC
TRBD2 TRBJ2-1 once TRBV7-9 CASSLEVAGQGEQFF TGTGCCAGCAGCTTAGAAGTAGCGGGGCAGGGGGAGCAGTTCTTC
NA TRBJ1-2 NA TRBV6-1 CASTVSGLANYGYTF TGTGCCAGCACAGTTTCAGGGTTGGCTAACTATGGCTACACCTTC
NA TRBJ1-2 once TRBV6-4 CASSAEVGSNYGYTF TGTGCCAGCAGTGCAGAGGTGGGGAGTAACTATGGCTACACCTTC
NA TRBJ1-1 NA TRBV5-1 CASRVGVTNTEAFF TGCGCCAGCAGGGTGGGTGTTACGAACACTGAAGCTTTCTTT
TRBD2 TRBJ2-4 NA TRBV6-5 CASSFNWREAKNIQYF TGTGCCAGCAGTTTTAACTGGCGGGAGGCCAAAAACATTCAGTACTTC
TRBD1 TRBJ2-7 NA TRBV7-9 CASSFTGAANEQYF TGTGCCAGCAGCTTCACAGGGGCTGCCAACGAGCAGTACTTC
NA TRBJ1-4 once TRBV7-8 CASSNQGSKKLFF TGTGCCAGCAGCAATCAGGGGAGTAAAAAACTGTTTTTT
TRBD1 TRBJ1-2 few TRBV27 CASSLLTGGVYGYTF TGTGCCAGCAGTTTACTGACAGGGGGCGTCTATGGCTACACCTTC
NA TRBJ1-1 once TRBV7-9 CASSPRFSMGTEAFF TGTGCCAGCAGCCCTCGTTTCTCGATGGGCACTGAAGCTTTCTTT
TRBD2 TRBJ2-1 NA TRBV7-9 CASSRVASGHNEQFF TGTGCCAGCAGCCGCGTGGCTAGCGGTCACAATGAGCAGTTCTTC
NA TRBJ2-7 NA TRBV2 CASSGVGTYEQYF TGTGCCAGCAGTGGAGTGGGAACCTACGAGCAGTACTTC
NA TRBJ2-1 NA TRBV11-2 CASSLVGSYNEQFF TGTGCCAGCAGCTTAGTCGGCAGTTACAATGAGCAGTTCTTC
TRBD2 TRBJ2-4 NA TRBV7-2 CASSRGLAGGRGIQYF TGTGCCAGCAGCCGCGGACTAGCGGGAGGCCGTGGCATTCAGTACTTC
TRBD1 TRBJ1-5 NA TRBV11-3 CASSEPGQGRAQPQHF TGTGCCAGCAGCGAACCGGGACAGGGTCGAGCTCAGCCCCAGCATTTT
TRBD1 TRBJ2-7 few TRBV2 CASRRDRDEQYF TGTGCCAGCAGGAGGGACAGGGACGAGCAGTACTTC
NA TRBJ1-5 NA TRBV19 CASSPRALGQPQHF TGTGCCAGTAGTCCAAGGGCCCTGGGGCAGCCCCAGCATTTT
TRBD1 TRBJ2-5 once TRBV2 CASRIQGFQETQYF TGTGCCAGCAGGATACAGGGGTTCCAAGAGACCCAGTACTTC
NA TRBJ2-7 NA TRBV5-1 CASRQEGEQYF TGCGCCAGTAGACAGGAGGGCGAGCAGTACTTC
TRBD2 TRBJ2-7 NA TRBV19 CASSITGGSSYEQYF TGTGCCAGTAGTATTACTGGCGGGAGCTCCTACGAGCAGTACTTC
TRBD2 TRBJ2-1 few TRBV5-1 CASSSQGSGSHNEQFF TGCGCCAGCAGCTCTCAGGGTAGCGGGTCACACAATGAGCAGTTCTTC
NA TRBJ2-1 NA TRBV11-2 CASSLGADLGNEQFF TGTGCCAGCAGCTTAGGCGCAGATCTGGGCAATGAGCAGTTCTTC